This TCR beta chain was sequenced during a study of identical twins. TCRdb reprocessed the 5' RACE reads with MiXCR, giving one entry per CDR3 protein. The top ten clones hold around 0.57% of a sample with around 480,000 distinct CDR3 sequences, 12% to 15% of them seen once. This clonotype was recorded a few times. Its target is not known. General observations from the study: Conclusions relied on cross-sectional statistical analysis, not following the same donors.

The donors were all healthy and Caucasian. These same data were also listed under a study on yellow fever vaccine responses in identical twins.

The specimen was CD4+ T cells sorted from blood. The receptor comes from a woman under 30 in good health.

In DNA, the CDR3 is TGTGCCAGCAGTGACCGAGGGGCCGGGGAGCTGTTTTTT. As protein: CASSDRGAGELFF. The chain employs TRBV6-2 or TRBV6-3 and TRBJ2-2; the D gene could be TRBD1 or TRBD2 (5 bases each). Per germline, CDR1 MNHEY and CDR2 SVGEGT. V lost 5 bases to trimming and J lost 6 bases, with 10 bases between them. There are 13 residues in the CDR3.